Below, one T cell receptor beta chain is given with its context. The target antigen is unknown. This CDR3 has 13 amino acids. Trimming took 4 bases from V and 6 from J; bases not matched to a gene: 2. Germline-derived CDR1 and CDR2 are SGHAT and FQNNGV. Primers included in the PCR were 60 Vbeta and 13 Jbeta primers. As handled by the study authors: An analysis that came later counted some 80 million unique TCR beta chains, approximately 10 million shared. Only in-frame clones appear in the TCRdb table, and some are missing; sequencing was by immunoSEQ multiplex PCR. Clone size and V and J calls were adopted from that table, with D and trimming inferred from the DNA. The sample has around 58,000 clones; around 74% are singletons. The data are from a study of cytomegalovirus exposure and HLA in healthy donors. Study-wide points: Accurate predictions that matched the HLA-A and HLA-B alleles of most subjects were reportedly made from TCR beta sequences. Association of a missense DCLRE1C variant with TCR beta V- and J-gene trimming was reported in a later analysis.

The V gene is TRBV11-2, the J gene TRBJ2-7, with 11 bases identical to TRBD1. Source material: PBMCs. The receptor was isolated from a male donor in good health and CMV-seropositive. The CDR3 bases are TGTGCCAGCAGCTGGGACAGGGGGTCCGAGCAGTACTTC. Translating gives CASSWDRGSEQYF.